Listed below are T cell receptor beta chains from one sample, sequenced in a study of control samples from healthy donors and cancer patients. The assay was immunoSEQ multiplex PCR, and TCRdb's table has in-frame clones only and misses some. The table records 90,000 to 150,000 clones, around 88% of them present only once. The sample comprised blood. Source of these receptors: a man between 35 and 55 years old in good health. Both conserved end residues are part of each CDR3. The order of the fields is CDR3 DNA, CDR3 protein, CDR3 length, V gene, clone size, D gene, J gene. The D gene is left open where the match is weak. Rows give clone size only sometimes, using once, few, many, or a class for an expanded clone.

cdr3_nt: TGTGCCAGCAGAAGGGATAGGGACTATGGCTACACCTTC
cdr3_aa: CASRRDRDYGYTF
cdr3_length: 13
v_call: TRBV2
clone_size: NA
d_call: NA
j_call: TRBJ1-2

cdr3_nt: TGTGCCAGCAGTTTGGGATTTGAGCAGTTCTTC
cdr3_aa: CASSLGFEQFF
cdr3_length: 11
v_call: TRBV12-3/TRBV12-4
clone_size: NA
d_call: NA
j_call: TRBJ2-1

cdr3_nt: TGCGCCAGCAGCTCCGGACAGGGGGAAGCTTTCTTT
cdr3_aa: CASSSGQGEAFF
cdr3_length: 12
v_call: TRBV5-1
clone_size: NA
d_call: TRBD1
j_call: TRBJ1-1

cdr3_nt: TGCGCCAGCAGCTTGACTAGCGGGGAGATAGATACGCAGTATTTT
cdr3_aa: CASSLTSGEIDTQYF
cdr3_length: 15
v_call: TRBV5-1
clone_size: NA
d_call: TRBD2
j_call: TRBJ2-3

cdr3_nt: TGTGCCAGTAGTAGGACAGGGGACACAGATACGCAGTATTTT
cdr3_aa: CASSRTGDTDTQYF
cdr3_length: 14
v_call: TRBV19
clone_size: NA
d_call: TRBD1
j_call: TRBJ2-3

cdr3_nt: TGCGCCAGCAGCGGAGGACCAGACAGGGGGGATGAGACCGGGGAGCTGTTTTTT
cdr3_aa: CASSGGPDRGDETGELFF
cdr3_length: 18
v_call: TRBV5-1
clone_size: NA
d_call: TRBD1
j_call: TRBJ2-2

cdr3_nt: TGCGCCAGCAGCCAGGTGACAGGTCTCGACAATGAGCAGTTCTTC
cdr3_aa: CASSQVTGLDNEQFF
cdr3_length: 15
v_call: TRBV10-2
clone_size: NA
d_call: NA
j_call: TRBJ2-1

cdr3_nt: TGTGCCACCAGTGACCCTGGAGGGGCGATCTACAATGAGCAGTTCTTC
cdr3_aa: CATSDPGGAIYNEQFF
cdr3_length: 16
v_call: TRBV24-1
clone_size: NA
d_call: NA
j_call: TRBJ2-1

cdr3_nt: TGTGCCAGCAGCTTCCCCACTTTAGGAAGCTCCTACAATGAGCAGTTCTTC
cdr3_aa: CASSFPTLGSSYNEQFF
cdr3_length: 17
v_call: TRBV7-2
clone_size: NA
d_call: NA
j_call: TRBJ2-1

cdr3_nt: TGTGCCAGCAGCTTACCCGACACTGAAGCTTTCTTT
cdr3_aa: CASSLPDTEAFF
cdr3_length: 12
v_call: TRBV5-4
clone_size: NA
d_call: NA
j_call: TRBJ1-1

cdr3_nt: TGTGCCAGCAGTGAAGCGCTTCGGGCGTTTGGGGTCTACGAGCAGTACTTC
cdr3_aa: CASSEALRAFGVYEQYF
cdr3_length: 17
v_call: TRBV6-1
clone_size: NA
d_call: NA
j_call: TRBJ2-7

cdr3_nt: TGTGCCAGCAGTGATGGAAACACCATATATTTT
cdr3_aa: CASSDGNTIYF
cdr3_length: 11
v_call: TRBV25-1
clone_size: NA
d_call: NA
j_call: TRBJ1-3

cdr3_nt: TGTGCCAGCAGCTTATTCGGACAGCTCAATCAGCCCCAGCATTTT
cdr3_aa: CASSLFGQLNQPQHF
cdr3_length: 15
v_call: TRBV5-8
clone_size: NA
d_call: NA
j_call: TRBJ1-5

cdr3_nt: TGTGCCAGCAGCAAAAAGCGAGGGGGTAAGGAGCCCCAGCATTTT
cdr3_aa: CASSKKRGGKEPQHF
cdr3_length: 15
v_call: TRBV21-1
clone_size: once
d_call: NA
j_call: TRBJ1-5

cdr3_nt: TGTGCCAGCAGCCCTCGGGACCTAAACACCGGGGAGCTGTTTTTT
cdr3_aa: CASSPRDLNTGELFF
cdr3_length: 15
v_call: TRBV7-2
clone_size: once
d_call: NA
j_call: TRBJ2-2

cdr3_nt: TGTGCCAGCAGCGTAGTGGATAGCCTGAGCACAGATACGCAGTATTTT
cdr3_aa: CASSVVDSLSTDTQYF
cdr3_length: 16
v_call: TRBV9
clone_size: NA
d_call: NA
j_call: TRBJ2-3

cdr3_nt: TGTGCCAGCAGCCAATCTCCCGCGTCCTATGGCTACACCTTC
cdr3_aa: CASSQSPASYGYTF
cdr3_length: 14
v_call: TRBV3-1/TRBV3-2
clone_size: few
d_call: NA
j_call: TRBJ1-2

cdr3_nt: TGCGCCAGCAGCTTGGCTAGCGGGGGGGCTTTATACAATGAGCAGTTCTTC
cdr3_aa: CASSLASGGALYNEQFF
cdr3_length: 17
v_call: TRBV5-1
clone_size: NA
d_call: TRBD2
j_call: TRBJ2-1

cdr3_nt: TGTGCCAGCAGTCCCGCGGGACAGGGAGACACTGAAGCTTTCTTT
cdr3_aa: CASSPAGQGDTEAFF
cdr3_length: 15
v_call: TRBV28
clone_size: NA
d_call: TRBD1
j_call: TRBJ1-1

cdr3_nt: TGTGCTAGTGGTTTGGTGGTGGGGCCGATCTACAATGAGCAGTTCTTC
cdr3_aa: CASGLVVGPIYNEQFF
cdr3_length: 16
v_call: TRBV12-5
clone_size: NA
d_call: NA
j_call: TRBJ2-1

cdr3_nt: TGCGCCAGCAGCTTGGCGGGGGGCGGAATTCAGGACTACGAGCAGTACTTC
cdr3_aa: CASSLAGGGIQDYEQYF
cdr3_length: 17
v_call: TRBV5-1
clone_size: NA
d_call: NA
j_call: TRBJ2-7

cdr3_nt: TGTGCCAGCAGTGGTGGAAGGACCGGGGAGCTGTTTTTT
cdr3_aa: CASSGGRTGELFF
cdr3_length: 13
v_call: TRBV2
clone_size: NA
d_call: NA
j_call: TRBJ2-2

cdr3_nt: TGTGCCAGCTCACCACCGGGACAGGGGATATTGAACACTGAAGCTTTCTTT
cdr3_aa: CASSPPGQGILNTEAFF
cdr3_length: 17
v_call: TRBV18
clone_size: NA
d_call: TRBD1
j_call: TRBJ1-1

cdr3_nt: TGTGCCAGCAGAACGACAGTGAACACTGAAGCTTTCTTT
cdr3_aa: CASRTTVNTEAFF
cdr3_length: 13
v_call: TRBV2
clone_size: few
d_call: NA
j_call: TRBJ1-1

cdr3_nt: TGTGCCAGCAGCCACCGCGGACAGGGGAATCAGCCCCAGCATTTT
cdr3_aa: CASSHRGQGNQPQHF
cdr3_length: 15
v_call: TRBV7-9
clone_size: NA
d_call: TRBD1
j_call: TRBJ1-5

cdr3_nt: TGTGCCAGCAGCCGGGGGGGCAGTGAGCAGTTCTTC
cdr3_aa: CASSRGGSEQFF
cdr3_length: 12
v_call: TRBV3-1/TRBV3-2
clone_size: NA
d_call: NA
j_call: TRBJ2-1

cdr3_nt: TGTGCCAGCAGCGAACGTCTTAGGATGAACACTGAAGCTTTCTTT
cdr3_aa: CASSERLRMNTEAFF
cdr3_length: 15
v_call: TRBV7-2
clone_size: NA
d_call: NA
j_call: TRBJ1-1

cdr3_nt: TGCAGCGTCGACAGGCTAGGCTCTGGAAACACCATATATTTT
cdr3_aa: CSVDRLGSGNTIYF
cdr3_length: 14
v_call: TRBV29-1
clone_size: NA
d_call: NA
j_call: TRBJ1-3

cdr3_nt: TGTGCCAGCGCCGGGACTAGCGGCCATGAGCAGTTCTTC
cdr3_aa: CASAGTSGHEQFF
cdr3_length: 13
v_call: TRBV24-1
clone_size: once
d_call: TRBD2
j_call: TRBJ2-1

cdr3_nt: TGTGCCAGTAGTGCTGGAGGGACGGCTCTTAGGGGCTACACCTTC
cdr3_aa: CASSAGGTALRGYTF
cdr3_length: 15
v_call: TRBV19
clone_size: NA
d_call: NA
j_call: TRBJ1-2

cdr3_nt: TGTGCCAGTGGGACAGGGGTTAAGTTTTCGAGTGGCTACACCTTC
cdr3_aa: CASGTGVKFSSGYTF
cdr3_length: 15
v_call: TRBV2
clone_size: NA
d_call: TRBD1
j_call: TRBJ1-2

cdr3_nt: TGTGCCAGCAGCCGGGGGGCAGAGAGATATGGCTACACCTTC
cdr3_aa: CASSRGAERYGYTF
cdr3_length: 14
v_call: TRBV7-2
clone_size: NA
d_call: NA
j_call: TRBJ1-2

cdr3_nt: TGTGCCAGCGCAGTCAATGGGGCCGAGGTAGCCACCTTC
cdr3_aa: CASAVNGAEVATF
cdr3_length: 13
v_call: TRBV2
clone_size: NA
d_call: NA
j_call: TRBJ1-2

cdr3_nt: TGTGCCAGCAGCTTAAGGCAGGGAGCTGGAAACACCATATATTTT
cdr3_aa: CASSLRQGAGNTIYF
cdr3_length: 15
v_call: TRBV13
clone_size: NA
d_call: NA
j_call: TRBJ1-3

cdr3_nt: TGTGCCAGCAGCCCCCGGGACAGGGGGCCTCAGCCCCAGCATTTT
cdr3_aa: CASSPRDRGPQPQHF
cdr3_length: 15
v_call: TRBV7-2
clone_size: NA
d_call: TRBD1
j_call: TRBJ1-5

cdr3_nt: TGCAGCGTTTGGGGAGGGAATGGCTACACCTTC
cdr3_aa: CSVWGGNGYTF
cdr3_length: 11
v_call: TRBV29-1
clone_size: NA
d_call: NA
j_call: TRBJ1-2

cdr3_nt: TGTGCTAGTGGGGAGTTTTCTAATGAAAAACTGTTTTTT
cdr3_aa: CASGEFSNEKLFF
cdr3_length: 13
v_call: TRBV12-5
clone_size: NA
d_call: NA
j_call: TRBJ1-4

cdr3_nt: TGTGCCACCCTTAAGCGGGCGACAGACAGGGGGAACACTGAAGCTTTCTTT
cdr3_aa: CATLKRATDRGNTEAFF
cdr3_length: 17
v_call: TRBV27
clone_size: NA
d_call: TRBD1
j_call: TRBJ1-1

cdr3_nt: TGTGCCAGCAGCTGGGGGGGGGCCGACACCGGGGAGCTGTTTTTT
cdr3_aa: CASSWGGADTGELFF
cdr3_length: 15
v_call: TRBV5-4
clone_size: NA
d_call: NA
j_call: TRBJ2-2

cdr3_nt: TGTGCCTGGATTTGGGGGAGGAATGGCTACACCTTC
cdr3_aa: CAWIWGRNGYTF
cdr3_length: 12
v_call: TRBV30
clone_size: NA
d_call: NA
j_call: TRBJ1-2

cdr3_nt: TGTGCCATCAACGGGGACAGGGGCCAGCCCCAGCATTTT
cdr3_aa: CAINGDRGQPQHF
cdr3_length: 13
v_call: TRBV10-3
clone_size: NA
d_call: TRBD1
j_call: TRBJ1-5

cdr3_nt: TGTGCCAGCAGTTTATTTAGGGGGCTCGACTACGAGCAGTACTTC
cdr3_aa: CASSLFRGLDYEQYF
cdr3_length: 15
v_call: TRBV27
clone_size: NA
d_call: TRBD1
j_call: TRBJ2-7

cdr3_nt: TGTGCCAGCAGCTCAAAACAAGGCTTTGGGAACACTGAAGCTTTCTTT
cdr3_aa: CASSSKQGFGNTEAFF
cdr3_length: 16
v_call: TRBV7-9
clone_size: NA
d_call: NA
j_call: TRBJ1-1

cdr3_nt: TGTGCCAGCAAAGAGGGAGGCTATCTCTATGGCTACACCTTC
cdr3_aa: CASKEGGYLYGYTF
cdr3_length: 14
v_call: TRBV27
clone_size: NA
d_call: NA
j_call: TRBJ1-2

cdr3_nt: TGTGCCAGCAGCGCCAGTTGGAGATACACTGAAGCTTTCTTT
cdr3_aa: CASSASWRYTEAFF
cdr3_length: 14
v_call: TRBV9
clone_size: NA
d_call: NA
j_call: TRBJ1-1

cdr3_nt: TGTGCCACCAGCAGAAGCAGGCTCGGTGAGCAGTTCTTC
cdr3_aa: CATSRSRLGEQFF
cdr3_length: 13
v_call: TRBV15
clone_size: NA
d_call: NA
j_call: TRBJ2-1

cdr3_nt: TGTGCCAGCAGTAAAGGGAAAGGTTCACCCCTCCACTTT
cdr3_aa: CASSKGKGSPLHF
cdr3_length: 13
v_call: TRBV12-3/TRBV12-4
clone_size: NA
d_call: NA
j_call: TRBJ1-6

cdr3_nt: TGTGCCAGCAGTGAAGAGGACAGGAAAGCTTTCTTT
cdr3_aa: CASSEEDRKAFF
cdr3_length: 12
v_call: TRBV6-1
clone_size: NA
d_call: TRBD1
j_call: TRBJ1-1

cdr3_nt: TGCGCCAGCAGCCAAGATTTCGCGGGGACCTACTCTGGGGCCAACGTCCTGACTTTC
cdr3_aa: CASSQDFAGTYSGANVLTF
cdr3_length: 19
v_call: TRBV4-3
clone_size: NA
d_call: NA
j_call: TRBJ2-6

cdr3_nt: TGTGCCAGCAGCTCGGCACAGGGGGCGGGGGAAAAACTGTTTTTT
cdr3_aa: CASSSAQGAGEKLFF
cdr3_length: 15
v_call: TRBV7-9
clone_size: NA
d_call: TRBD1
j_call: TRBJ1-4

cdr3_nt: TGTGCCAGCTCACCCTCACAGGGGGCGAGATATGGCTACACCTTC
cdr3_aa: CASSPSQGARYGYTF
cdr3_length: 15
v_call: TRBV18
clone_size: NA
d_call: TRBD1
j_call: TRBJ1-2